This T cell receptor beta chain was sequenced for a study of blood T cell repertoires in COVID-19. Study-wide background: Specimens from acute and convalescent COVID-19 originated in the United States, Italy and Spain.

The authors' processing: Amplification from reference gene primers served as the basis for estimated nucleated cell counts. Profiling relied on immunoSEQ multiplex PCR, and the TCRdb table lists in-frame clones only, not all of them. The V and J calls and clone size are taken from that table; D and trimming were inferred from the DNA. The data contain roughly 22,000 clones, roughly 77% of them singletons. CDR3 length equals 14 residues. V lost 3 bases, J lost 1 base, and 9 bases lay in between. Germline V gene sequence: CDR1 KGHSH, CDR2 LQKENI. One Seattle source followed patients from active infection through their disease course.

The chain is built from TRBV18 and TRBJ1-1; D is ambiguous. The TCR was taken from a woman aged 70-85 years with COVID-19, enrolled during active disease. Sequencing was done on a sample of peripheral blood. CDR3 sequence: CASSPQTPNTEAFF. The CDR3 bases are TGTGCCAGCTCACCCCAGACACCGAACACTGAAGCTTTCTTT.